These 17 T cell receptor beta chains were sequenced from one sample in a study of T cells in Graves' hyperthyroidism and ophthalmopathy. TCR beta CDR3 regions were amplified from RNA. HTBI primers were employed in a first-round RT-PCR of the TCR CDR3. A single record per CDR3 protein comes from TCRdb applying MiXCR to the multiplex PCR reads. The table has 600,000 or so distinct CDR3 sequences, 14% seen once. Sequencing was performed on blood. These TCRs come from a woman in her late teens or twenties with Graves' ophthalmopathy.

This sequence joins TRBV4-3 and TRBJ2-7; TRBD2 aligns across 7 bases. V was clipped by 2 bases and J by 6 bases; unmatched bases: 7. This CDR3 region has 14 residues. Germline V gene data show CDR1 as LGHNA and CDR2 as YSLEER. CDR3 amino acids: CASSQRLAGAEQYF. In DNA, the CDR3 is TGCGCCAGCAGCCAACGACTAGCTGGGGCCGAGCAGTACTTC.

V gene TRBV9 combines with J gene TRBJ1-6, with D perhaps matching TRBD1 (6 bases). Germline V gene data show CDR1 as SGDLS and CDR2 as YYNGEE. V shed 0 bases and J shed 12 bases, with 16 bases lying between them. This CDR3 has 15 residues. The CDR3 coding sequence is TGTGCCAGCAGCGTAGACGGGGGCCTCTCTAGACCCCTCCACTTT. Translated, it gives CASSVDGGLSRPLHF. The complete variable domain, with remaining parts taken from reference TRBV9 and TRBJ1-6, reads DSGVTQTPKHLITATGQRVTLRCSPRSGDLSVYWYQQSLDQGLQFLIQYYNGEERAKGNILERFSAQQFPDLHSELNLSSLELGDSALYFCASSVDGGLSRPLHFGNGTRLTVT.

The genes are TRBV4-1 and TRBJ2-7; D might be TRBD1 (6 bases). Germline V lookup: CDR1 MGHRA, CDR2 YSYEKL. The CDR3 sequence is 15 residues long. V gave up 0 bases and J gave up 2 bases, with 11 bases separating them. DNA of the CDR3: TGCGCCAGCAGCCAAGAAGAGACAGGCCCCTACGAGCAGTACTTC. Translating it yields CASSQEETGPYEQYF.

The count of this clonotype is one. Because the CDR3 is missing its conserved closing phenylalanine or tryptophan, this is likely a read error. The chain couples TRBV6-1 to TRBJ2-7; D may match TRBD1 or TRBD2 (6 bases each). The germline gives CDR1 MNHNS, CDR2 SASEGT. The CDR3 covers 14 residues. V shed 7 bases and J shed 8 bases, with 21 bases lying between them. CDR3 DNA sequence: TGTGCCAGCAAGGCCGGGGGCCCAGTTTTAAAGCAGTACCTC. Protein sequence: CASKAGGPVLKQYL.

A word on this clonotype: Possible read error: a much larger clone is one base away. The CDR3 does not close with the conserved phenylalanine or tryptophan, likely indicating a read error. The chain has TRBV7-8 and TRBJ2-7; D is ambiguous. V lost 1 base, J lost 0 bases, and 13 bases lay in between. Germline V gives CDR1 SGHVS, CDR2 FQNEAQ. This CDR3 has 16 amino acids. CDR3 in DNA: TGTGCCAGCAGCTTAGGGGTCCTCCTCGTCTCCTACGAGCAGTACCTC. Amino acid sequence: CASSLGVLLVSYEQYL.

Many counts were recorded for this clonotype. This chain uses TRBV12-3 or TRBV12-4 with TRBJ1-1; D is unclear. Between the trimmed V and J ends, which lost 5 bases and 11 bases, there was a span of 15 bases. The CDR3 consists of 12 residues. The CDR3 region has the DNA TGTGCCAGCAGTCTGGATCGCTTTGAGGCTTTCTTT. Translation: CASSLDRFEAFF.

This clonotype was observed once. This may come from a read error, since a much larger clone is one base off. The chain combines TRBV12-3 or TRBV12-4 with TRBJ1-4, with D possibly matching TRBD1 (5 bases). V gave up 6 bases and J gave up 4 bases, with 9 bases separating them. There are 13 residues in the CDR3. CDR3 DNA sequence: TGTGCCAGCAGCGGGACGGTTAATGAAAAACTGTTTTTT. It encodes CASSGTVNEKLFF.

J is TRBJ2-7 and V is TRBV19, with D tentatively TRBD1 or TRBD2 (7 bases each). The CDR3 covers 14 residues. V shed 7 bases and J shed 4 bases, with 17 bases lying between them. Germline values: CDR1 LNHDA, CDR2 SQIVND (reference sequence). The CDR3 DNA sequence: TGTGCCAGTACCTCGGGGCAGGGGGGGTACGAGCAGTACTTC. Translated: CASTSGQGGYEQYF. The variable domain in full, completed from reference TRBV19 and TRBJ2-7, reads DGGITQSPKYLFRKEGQNVTLSCEQNLNHDAMYWYRQDPGQGLRLIYYSQIVNDFQKGDIAEGYSVSREKKESFPLTVTSAQKNPTAFYLCASTSGQGGYEQYFGPGTRLTVT.

In this sample, this clonotype turned up a few times. The rearrangement joins TRBV29-1 to TRBJ1-2; D ambiguous. V lost 1 base and J 3 bases, leaving 9 bases between the germline ends. CDR3 size: 13 residues. Germline V lookup: CDR1 SQVTM, CDR2 ANQGSEA. This CDR3 is CSVEGELYYGYTF. CDR3 DNA sequence: TGCAGCGTTGAAGGAGAACTGTACTATGGCTACACCTTC.

This clonotype was seen many times. The chain recombines TRBV29-1 with TRBJ2-3; TRBD2 might be the D (6 bases). Trimming took off 7 bases at V and 0 bases at J, with 11 bases between the two ends. The germline V gene encodes CDR1 SQVTM and CDR2 ANQGSEA. The CDR3 has 13 residues. DNA for the CDR3: TGCAGCGCCTGGGACTCTAGCACAGATACGCAGTATTTT. Residues: CSAWDSSTDTQYF.

This rearrangement joins TRBV10-3 to TRBJ1-4; TRBD1 is a possible D gene (5 bases). Germline CDR1 and CDR2: ENHRY and SYGVKD. V was cut by 2 bases and J by 0 bases, with 7 bases left in between. The CDR3 spans 15 residues. In nucleotides, the CDR3 is TGTGCCATCAGTGAGGGGGGTGCAACTAATGAAAAACTGTTTTTT. Its protein product is CAISEGGATNEKLFF.

V usage is TRBV4-1 and J usage is TRBJ2-7; D unclear. The CDR3 spans 14 residues. V dropped 2 bases and J dropped 2 bases, with 10 bases sitting between them. The germline V gene encodes CDR1 MGHRA and CDR2 YSYEKL. CDR3 in amino acids: CASSQPGITYEQYF. CDR3 coding DNA: TGCGCCAGCAGCCAACCCGGTATAACCTACGAGCAGTACTTC.

This chain links TRBV19 with TRBJ1-1, with D hard to call. The CDR3 sequence is 13 residues long. Germline V gene sequence: CDR1 LNHDA, CDR2 SQIVND (reference sequence). Trimming took 5 bases from V and 4 from J, leaving 11 bases between them. The CDR3 sequence is CASSAEDRTEAFF. DNA for the CDR3: TGTGCCAGTAGTGCGGAGGATCGCACTGAAGCTTTCTTT. Full variable domain (rest looked up from reference TRBV19 and TRBJ1-1): DGGITQSPKYLFRKEGQNVTLSCEQNLNHDAMYWYRQDPGQGLRLIYYSQIVNDFQKGDIAEGYSVSREKKESFPLTVTSAQKNPTAFYLCASSAEDRTEAFFGQGTRLTVV.

On this clonotype: A much larger clone sits a single nucleotide away, making a read error possible. This sequence joins TRBV7-9 and TRBJ2-1; weak D call: TRBD1 (6 bases). The CDR3 consists of 14 residues. Germline V CDR1 and CDR2: SEHNR, FQNEAQ (reference sequence). V was shortened by 5 bases and J by 10 bases, with 18 bases between the two germline ends. The DNA for the CDR3 is TGTGCCAGCAGCCAGAAGGGACATCAAGGAGAGCAGTTCTTC. Its protein product is CASSQKGHQGEQFF. The whole variable domain, remainder taken from reference TRBV7-9 and TRBJ2-1, is DTGVSQNPRHKITKRGQNVTFRCDPISEHNRLYWYRQTLGQGPEFLTYFQNEAQLEKSRLLSDRFSAERPKGSFSTLEIQRTEQGDSAMYLCASSQKGHQGEQFFGPGTRLTVL.

This clonotype was recorded at least ten times. The V and J genes are TRBV20-1 and TRBJ2-7; possible D gene TRBD2, 5 bases. V was pared by 3 bases and J by 9 bases, with 33 bases between. The CDR3 contains 18 residues. Per germline, CDR1 DFQATT and CDR2 SNEGSKA (reference sequence). The CDR3 DNA sequence: TGCAGTGCTAGTAGAGCCGCCCCGGGGAGACCAAGGTCCTATGGGCAGTACTTC. Amino acids: CSASRAAPGRPRSYGQYF.

The table lists this clonotype with a few counts. This may be a read error, as it is one base from a much larger clone. The rearrangement uses TRBV7-2 and TRBJ2-1, with 9 bases fitting TRBD1. The J call may be incorrect, as the DNA end agrees better with TRBJ2-7. The length of the CDR3 is 19 residues. Germline CDR1 and CDR2: SGHTA and FQGNSA. The chain's CDR3 is CASRIPPGQGPSSYNEQYF. The CDR3 DNA follows: TGTGCCAGCAGAATCCCACCGGGACAGGGTCCTTCGAGCTACAATGAGCAGTACTTC.

Remarks on this clonotype: With a much larger clone just one base away, this may be a read error. J is TRBJ1-4 and V is TRBV30; unclear D gene. The germline CDR1 and CDR2 sequences are GTSNPN and SVGIG (reference sequence). The CDR3 totals 13 residues. Trimming left V 2 bases short and J 8 bases short, with 12 bases between. CDR3 sequence (DNA): TGTGCCTGGAGTCCGTCGGGCAGGGAAAAACTGTTTTTT. Translated, it gives CAWSPSGREKLFF.